What follows are 30 T cell receptor beta chains derived from one specimen sequenced in a study of T cells in localized non-small cell lung cancer. The repertoire was sequenced with immunoSEQ multiplex PCR; TCRdb's copy has only in-frame clones and lacks some. This table holds tens of thousands of clones, around 80% found once. The specimen comprised peripheral blood, sampled before any cancer treatment. The receptor set was obtained from a female donor older than 55 with stage I lung adenocarcinoma.

This chain connects TRBV18 to TRBJ1-1; TRBD1 is a possible D gene (6 bases). V gave up 4 bases and J gave up 3 bases, with 15 bases separating them. The CDR3 loop spans 15 amino acids. Germline values: CDR1 KGHSH, CDR2 LQKENI. CDR3 residues: CASSLNRDTHTEAFF. The CDR3 DNA sequence: TGTGCCAGCTCACTTAACCGGGACACCCACACTGAAGCTTTCTTT.

This clone was seen a handful of times. The chain joins TRBV7-2 to TRBJ2-1, with 8 bases fitting TRBD1. V dropped 8 bases and J dropped 5; count of bases not matched to a gene: 8. The CDR3 has 14 amino acids. CDR1 SGHTA and CDR2 FQGNSA come from the germline V gene. The CDR3 DNA follows: TGTGCCAGCGGACGAGGACAGGGAAACAATGAGCAGTTCTTC. Translation: CASGRGQGNNEQFF. The full variable domain, in which reference TRBV7-2 and TRBJ2-1 provide the parts outside the CDR3, is GAGVSQSPSNKVTEKGKDVELRCDPISGHTALYWYRQSLGQGLEFLIYFQGNSAPDKSGLPSDRFSAERTGGSVSTLTIQRTQQEDSAVYLCASGRGQGNNEQFFGPGTRLTVL.

This clone turned up a few times. The rearrangement uses TRBV7-9 and TRBJ2-7; D is possibly TRBD1 (6 bases). Germline values: CDR1 SEHNR, CDR2 FQNEAQ (reference sequence). Trimming cost V 3 bases and J 4 bases, with 10 bases left between them. The length of the CDR3 is 13 residues. For the CDR3, the DNA is TGTGCCAGCAGCTTGTTGGGGGCGTACGAGCAGTACTTC. This codes for CASSLLGAYEQYF.

V is TRBV6-5 and J is TRBJ1-1; TRBD1 matches 8 bases. The trim removed 6 bases at V and 6 bases at J, leaving 6 bases unmatched. The CDR3 loop spans 13 amino acids. CDR1 MNHEY and CDR2 SVGAGI come from the germline V gene. The chain's CDR3 is CASRGDRRSEAFF. CDR3 DNA sequence: TGTGCCAGCAGAGGGGACAGGAGGTCTGAAGCTTTCTTT.

This chain joins TRBV11-3 and TRBJ2-1; D may be TRBD2 (6 bases). Germline V CDR1 and CDR2: SGHNT, YENEEA. This CDR3 comprises 16 residues. V lost 1 base and J lost 2, with 12 bases in between. CDR3 residues: CASSLGAGSTYNEQFF. DNA of the CDR3: TGTGCCAGCAGCTTAGGGGCCGGGAGTACCTACAATGAGCAGTTCTTC. Looking up the rest from reference TRBV11-3 and TRBJ2-1 gives the full variable domain: EAGVVQSPRYKIIEKKQPVAFWCNPISGHNTLYWYLQNLGQGPELLIRYENEEAVDDSQLPKDRFSAERLKGVDSTLKIQPAELGDSAVYLCASSLGAGSTYNEQFFGPGTRLTVL.

This clone was counted a single time. The V and J genes are TRBV6-1 and TRBJ2-2; possibly TRBD1 or TRBD2 for D (6 bases each). The CDR3 consists of 17 residues. Germline-derived CDR1 and CDR2 are MNHNS and SASEGT. V lost 2 bases and J 0 bases, leaving 13 bases between the germline ends. Here the CDR3 DNA reads TGTGCCAGCAGTGAATCCGGGGGCGCGGCGAACACCGGGGAGCTGTTTTTT. Amino acid sequence: CASSESGGAANTGELFF.

For the CDR3, the DNA is TGTGCCACCAGCAGAGGGCCTCCAGGGACCTATGGCTACACCTTC. Protein product: CATSRGPPGTYGYTF. J is TRBJ1-2 and V is TRBV15, with D tentatively TRBD1 (5 bases). The CDR3 has 15 amino acids. Germline CDR1 reads LNHNV; CDR2 reads YYDKDF (reference sequence). Deletions cut 1 base from V and 4 bases from J, with 13 bases between. Using reference TRBV15 and TRBJ1-2 for the parts outside the CDR3, the full variable domain is DAMVIQNPRYQVTQFGKPVTLSCSQTLNHNVMYWYQQKSSQAPKLLFHYYDKDFNNEADTPDNFQSRRPNTSFCFLDIRSPGLGDTAMYLCATSRGPPGTYGYTFGSGTRLTVV.

The chain has TRBV7-3 and TRBJ2-1; possible D gene TRBD1, 5 bases. Germline values: CDR1 SGHTA, CDR2 FQGTGA. The V and J ends lost 1 base and 6 bases respectively, with 16 bases between them. The CDR3 contains 16 residues. CDR3 nucleotide sequence: TGTGCCAGCAGCTTAAATCGGGCGGCAGGGCGCAATGAGCAGTTCTTC. Translated, it gives CASSLNRAAGRNEQFF.

The rearrangement uses TRBV19 and TRBJ1-1; D might be TRBD1 (5 bases). The CDR3 sequence is 15 residues long. Trimming removed 3 bases from V and 0 bases from J, with 11 bases in between. The germline CDR1 and CDR2 sequences are LNHDA and SQIVND (reference sequence). The CDR3 protein is CASSIGGALNTEAFF. In DNA form, the CDR3 reads TGTGCCAGTAGTATTGGTGGGGCCCTGAACACTGAAGCTTTCTTT. Full variable domain (missing parts from reference TRBV19 and TRBJ1-1): DGGITQSPKYLFRKEGQNVTLSCEQNLNHDAMYWYRQDPGQGLRLIYYSQIVNDFQKGDIAEGYSVSREKKESFPLTVTSAQKNPTAFYLCASSIGGALNTEAFFGQGTRLTVV.

This chain uses TRBV29-1 with TRBJ2-7, with D perhaps matching TRBD1 (6 bases). The CDR3 extends over 12 amino acids. V lost 8 bases and J 6 bases, leaving 17 bases between the germline ends. The germline CDR1 and CDR2 sequences are SQVTM and ANQGSEA. CDR3 DNA: TGCAGCTCGCTACAGGGTCCGGGCGAGCAGTACTTC. Translating it yields CSSLQGPGEQYF.

The rearrangement uses TRBV6-5 and TRBJ1-4, with 8 bases aligning to TRBD1. This CDR3 spans 14 amino acids. The J segment lost 7 bases and the V segment lost 4 bases, leaving 5 bases of the junction unmatched. Germline loops: CDR1 MNHEY, CDR2 SVGAGI. CDR3 in DNA: TGTGCCAGCAGTTCAGGGGGCCCCAGTGAAAAACTGTTTTTT. Amino acid sequence: CASSSGGPSEKLFF.

The chain employs TRBV29-1 and TRBJ1-2; 8 nucleotides match TRBD1. The length of the CDR3 is 14 residues. The trim removed 8 bases at V and 2 bases at J, leaving 10 bases unmatched. Germline CDR1 and CDR2: SQVTM and ANQGSEA. The CDR3 reads CSIRQGQANYGYTF. In nucleotides, the CDR3 is TGCAGCATCAGACAGGGACAGGCCAACTATGGCTACACCTTC.

The chain links TRBV4-2 to TRBJ2-2, with TRBD2 identical over 13 bases. V gave up 1 base and J gave up 9 bases; unmatched junction bases: 2. The CDR3 sequence is 15 residues long. The germline V gene has CDR1 LGHNA and CDR2 YNFKEQ. CDR3 region: CASSQGTSGGRELFF. CDR3 coding DNA: TGTGCCAGCAGCCAAGGGACTAGCGGGGGTCGGGAGCTGTTTTTT.

The chain employs TRBV11-2 and TRBJ1-3, with 7 bases aligning to TRBD1. The CDR3 runs 17 residues. The germline V gene has CDR1 SGHAT and CDR2 FQNNGV. With V trimmed by 3 bases and J by 0 bases, 8 bases remained unmatched. The CDR3 DNA sequence: TGTGCCAGCAGCTTCCAGACAGGGAGAAGCTCTGGAAACACCATATATTTT. Its translation: CASSFQTGRSSGNTIYF.

V usage is TRBV9 and J usage is TRBJ1-5; D is unclear. This CDR3 is 12 amino acids long. Trimming took off 6 bases at V and 0 bases at J, with 4 bases between the two ends. Looked up from germline, CDR1 is SGDLS and CDR2 is YYNGEE. CDR3 in DNA: TGTGCCAGCAAGGGTAGCAATCAGCCCCAGCATTTT. This codes for CASKGSNQPQHF.

In nucleotides, the CDR3 is TGCGCCAGCAGCCAAGTGTGGGGGGCTGAAGCTTTCTTT. It is translated as CASSQVWGAEAFF. The rearrangement links TRBV4-3 to TRBJ1-1, with D perhaps TRBD1 (5 bases). This CDR3 is 13 amino acids long. The germline V and J ends were trimmed by 1 base and 6 bases, with 9 bases remaining between them. CDR1 and CDR2 (germline): LGHNA, YSLEER.

The chain couples TRBV7-2 to TRBJ2-3; weak D call: TRBD2 (5 bases). Per the germline V gene, CDR1 is SGHTA and CDR2 is FQGNSA. Trimming stripped 3 bases from V and 0 bases from J, with 7 bases between. The CDR3 is made up of 14 amino acids. CDR3 sequence reads: CASSFRGSTDTQYF. CDR3 nucleotide sequence: TGTGCCAGCAGCTTCCGCGGGAGCACAGATACGCAGTATTTT.

The chain combines TRBV6-5 with TRBJ1-1; a weak D match, TRBD1 (6 bases). Germline assignment: CDR1 MNHEY and CDR2 SVGAGI. V lost 0 bases, J lost 10 bases, and 12 bases lay in between. The CDR3 length is 13 residues. The CDR3 here is CASSYSGAGTAFF. The CDR3 nucleotides are TGTGCCAGCAGTTACTCGGGGGCGGGGACAGCTTTCTTT.

This chain uses TRBV15 with TRBJ2-4; 10 bases agree with TRBD1. This CDR3 spans 15 amino acids. V lost 7 bases and J lost 9; bases outside the gene matches: 12. Germline assignment: CDR1 LNHNV and CDR2 YYDKDF (reference sequence). This CDR3 reads CATIQGQGFGGIQYF. As DNA, the CDR3 is TGTGCCACCATCCAGGGACAGGGGTTCGGGGGCATTCAGTACTTC. Complete variable domain (other parts from reference TRBV15 and TRBJ2-4): DAMVIQNPRYQVTQFGKPVTLSCSQTLNHNVMYWYQQKSSQAPKLLFHYYDKDFNNEADTPDNFQSRRPNTSFCFLDIRSPGLGDTAMYLCATIQGQGFGGIQYFGAGTRLSVL.

The sample holds one count of this clone. This chain joins TRBV2 and TRBJ2-7; 7 bases match TRBD1. V shed 6 bases and J 0 bases; nucleotides not matched to a gene: 11. CDR3 length equals 16 residues. Germline loops: CDR1 SNHLY, CDR2 FYNNEI. The CDR3 sequence: CASRRQGLASSYEQYF. The CDR3 DNA follows: TGTGCCAGCAGGCGACAGGGCCTAGCCAGCTCCTACGAGCAGTACTTC.

This clone was observed a handful of times. The chain recombines TRBV7-6 with TRBJ2-7; D is unresolved. This CDR3 comprises 13 residues. V was trimmed by 1 base and J by 4 bases, leaving 8 bases between them. Germline V gene data show CDR1 as SGHVS and CDR2 as FNYEAQ. The CDR3 loop reads CASSLGVRYEQYF. CDR3 nucleotides: TGTGCCAGCAGCTTAGGTGTTAGGTACGAGCAGTACTTC.

The J gene is TRBJ1-6, the V gene TRBV30, with D unresolved. The CDR3 totals 12 residues. The germline V gene has CDR1 GTSNPN and CDR2 SVGIG (reference sequence). V dropped 5 bases and J dropped 9 bases, with 11 bases sitting between them. In DNA form, the CDR3 reads TGTGCCTGGGAGGGCTTACGTTCACCCCTCCACTTT. Translation: CAWEGLRSPLHF. Full variable domain (remainder filled in from reference TRBV30 and TRBJ1-6): SQTIHQWPATLVQPVGSPLSLECTVEGTSNPNLYWYRQAAGRGLQLLFYSVGIGQISSEVPQNLSASRPQDRQFILSSKKLLLSDSGFYLCAWEGLRSPLHFGNGTRLTVT.

The chain couples TRBV29-1 to TRBJ2-2; no firm D call. Between the trimmed V and J ends, which lost 2 bases and 5 bases, there was a span of 9 bases. This CDR3 has 13 residues. Germline loops: CDR1 SQVTM, CDR2 ANQGSEA. The CDR3 sequence: CSVERAATGELFF. The CDR3 nucleotides are TGCAGCGTTGAACGGGCGGCTACCGGGGAGCTGTTTTTT.

The chain carries TRBV6-5 and TRBJ1-1, with D unclear. The germline gives CDR1 MNHEY, CDR2 SVGAGI. V was clipped by 4 bases and J by 10 bases, with 13 bases between them. The CDR3 has 12 amino acids. Here the CDR3 DNA reads TGTGCCAGCAGTTCCCGAAAAGAAGGAGCTTTCTTT. Translation gives CASSSRKEGAFF.

The V gene is TRBV5-6, the J gene TRBJ1-6; the D gene is possibly TRBD1 (5 bases). The CDR3 has 16 residues. Germline assignment: CDR1 SGHDT and CDR2 YYEEEE. The V end was cut by 4 bases, the J end by 6 bases, with 17 bases between. CDR3 DNA: TGTGCCAGCAGCGCCACCGGGACTGGTGGTAATTCACCCCTCCACTTT. It translates to CASSATGTGGNSPLHF. The full variable domain, its missing parts supplied by reference TRBV5-6 and TRBJ1-6, is DAGVTQSPTHLIKTRGQQVTLRCSPKSGHDTVSWYQQALGQGPQFIFQYYEEEERQRGNFPDRFSGHQFPNYSSELNVNALLLGDSALYLCASSATGTGGNSPLHFGNGTRLTVT.

CDR3 bases: TGTGCCAGCAGCCTTCAGGGAGGGAGCTCCTACGAGCAGTACTTC. Amino acids: CASSLQGGSSYEQYF. The J gene is TRBJ2-7, the V gene TRBV5-4; TRBD2 aligns across 7 bases. This CDR3 region has 15 residues. Germline V gene data show CDR1 as SGHNT and CDR2 as YYREEE (reference sequence). With 4 bases clipped from V and 0 bases from J, the junction kept 7 bases outside the gene matches.

This clone was seen a handful of times. The chain employs TRBV6-6 and TRBJ1-5, with TRBD1 matching 7 bases. The length of the CDR3 is 14 residues. V was clipped by 4 bases and J by 4 bases; unmatched bases: 4. The germline gives CDR1 MNHNY, CDR2 SVGAGI (reference sequence). CDR3 loop: CASSSRQGNQPQHF. In DNA, the CDR3 is TGTGCCAGCAGTTCCAGACAGGGTAATCAGCCCCAGCATTTT.

This chain joins TRBV19 and TRBJ1-1; a possible D gene is TRBD1 (6 bases). V was pared by 4 bases and J by 2 bases, with 14 bases between. From germline, CDR1 is LNHDA and CDR2 SQIVND (reference sequence). This CDR3 has 15 amino acids. CDR3 sequence reads: CASSKAGQYNTEAFF. The CDR3 DNA is TGTGCCAGTAGTAAGGCTGGACAGTATAACACTGAAGCTTTCTTT. Filled out from reference TRBV19 and TRBJ1-1, the complete variable domain reads DGGITQSPKYLFRKEGQNVTLSCEQNLNHDAMYWYRQDPGQGLRLIYYSQIVNDFQKGDIAEGYSVSREKKESFPLTVTSAQKNPTAFYLCASSKAGQYNTEAFFGQGTRLTVV.

This chain joins TRBV19 and TRBJ2-3; possible D gene TRBD2, 5 bases. This CDR3 has 15 residues. Germline CDR1 reads LNHDA; CDR2 reads SQIVND (reference sequence). The V gene lost 3 bases and the J gene lost 1 base, with 11 bases spanning the gap. The CDR3 nucleotides are TGTGCCAGTAGTATGGGTACAGCGGGCACAGATACGCAGTATTTT. Translated: CASSMGTAGTDTQYF.

The chain employs TRBV30 and TRBJ1-1; the D is unclear. Germline CDR1 and CDR2: GTSNPN and SVGIG (reference sequence). The V end lost 3 bases, the J end lost 6 bases, and 17 bases lay between the germline ends. The CDR3 is 14 amino acids. The CDR3 region is CAWRAIGGGAEAFF. Written as DNA, the CDR3 is TGTGCCTGGAGGGCGATTGGCGGAGGCGCTGAAGCTTTCTTT.